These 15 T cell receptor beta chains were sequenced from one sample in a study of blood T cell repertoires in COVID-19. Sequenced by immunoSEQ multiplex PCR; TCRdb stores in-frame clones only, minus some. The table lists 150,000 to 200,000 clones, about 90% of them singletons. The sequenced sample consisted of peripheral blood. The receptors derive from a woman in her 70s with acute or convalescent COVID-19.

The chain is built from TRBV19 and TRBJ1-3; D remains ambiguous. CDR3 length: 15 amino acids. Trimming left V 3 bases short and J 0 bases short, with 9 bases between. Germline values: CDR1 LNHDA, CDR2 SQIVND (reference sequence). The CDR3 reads CASSISVISGNTIYF. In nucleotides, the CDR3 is TGTGCCAGTAGTATTTCGGTAATCTCTGGAAACACCATATATTTT.

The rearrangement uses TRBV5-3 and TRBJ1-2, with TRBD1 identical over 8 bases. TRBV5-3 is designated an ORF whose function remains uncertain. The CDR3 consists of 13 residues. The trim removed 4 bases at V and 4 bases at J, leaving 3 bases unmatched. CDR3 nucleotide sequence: TGTGCCAGAAGCCCGGACAGGGCCTATGGCTACACCTTC. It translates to CARSPDRAYGYTF.

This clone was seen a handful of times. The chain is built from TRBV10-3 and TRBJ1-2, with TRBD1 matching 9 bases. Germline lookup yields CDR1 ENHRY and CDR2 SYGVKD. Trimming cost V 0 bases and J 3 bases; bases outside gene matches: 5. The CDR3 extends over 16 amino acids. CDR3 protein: CAISESQGALDYGYTF. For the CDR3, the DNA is TGTGCCATCAGTGAGTCACAGGGGGCTCTCGACTATGGCTACACCTTC.

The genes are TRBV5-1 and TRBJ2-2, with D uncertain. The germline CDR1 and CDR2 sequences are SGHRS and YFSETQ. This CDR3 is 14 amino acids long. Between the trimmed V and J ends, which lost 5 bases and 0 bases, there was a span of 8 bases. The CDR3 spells CASRAATNTGELFF. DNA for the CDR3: TGCGCCAGCAGGGCGGCAACGAACACCGGGGAGCTGTTTTTT.

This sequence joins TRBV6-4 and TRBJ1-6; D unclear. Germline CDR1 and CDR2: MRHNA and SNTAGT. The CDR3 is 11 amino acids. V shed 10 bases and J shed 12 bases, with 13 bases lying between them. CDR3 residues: CANLPDLPLHF. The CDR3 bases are TGTGCCAACCTCCCAGATTTACCCCTCCACTTT.

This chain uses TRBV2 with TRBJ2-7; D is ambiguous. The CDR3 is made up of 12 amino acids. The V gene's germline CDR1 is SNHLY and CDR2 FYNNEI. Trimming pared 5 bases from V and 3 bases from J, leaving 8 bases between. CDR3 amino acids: CASSTQSYEQYF. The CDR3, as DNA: TGTGCCAGCAGTACACAGAGCTACGAGCAGTACTTC.

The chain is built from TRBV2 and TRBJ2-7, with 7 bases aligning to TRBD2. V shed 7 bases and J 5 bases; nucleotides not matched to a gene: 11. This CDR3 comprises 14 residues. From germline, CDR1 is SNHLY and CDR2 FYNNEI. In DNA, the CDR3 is TGTGCCAGCAATAATGGGGGGGTGAATAACGAGCAGTACTTC. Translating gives CASNNGGVNNEQYF.

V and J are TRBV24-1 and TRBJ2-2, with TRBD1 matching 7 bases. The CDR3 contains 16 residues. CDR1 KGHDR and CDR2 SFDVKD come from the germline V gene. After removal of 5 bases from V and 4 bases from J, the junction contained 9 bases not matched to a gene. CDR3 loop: CATSGGEQGLTGELFF. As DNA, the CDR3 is TGTGCCACCAGTGGAGGGGAACAGGGGCTCACCGGGGAGCTGTTTTTT.

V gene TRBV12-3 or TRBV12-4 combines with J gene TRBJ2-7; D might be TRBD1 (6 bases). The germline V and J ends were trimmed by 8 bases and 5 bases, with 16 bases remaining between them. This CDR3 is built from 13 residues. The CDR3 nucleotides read TGTGCCAGCTCCAGGGGCATAAACGACGAGCAGTACTTC. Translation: CASSRGINDEQYF.

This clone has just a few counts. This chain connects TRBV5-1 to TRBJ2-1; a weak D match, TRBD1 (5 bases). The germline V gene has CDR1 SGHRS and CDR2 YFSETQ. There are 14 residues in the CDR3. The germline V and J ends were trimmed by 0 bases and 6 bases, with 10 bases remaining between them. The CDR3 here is CASSLEGSANEQFF. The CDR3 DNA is TGCGCCAGCAGCTTGGAGGGGTCGGCCAATGAGCAGTTCTTC.

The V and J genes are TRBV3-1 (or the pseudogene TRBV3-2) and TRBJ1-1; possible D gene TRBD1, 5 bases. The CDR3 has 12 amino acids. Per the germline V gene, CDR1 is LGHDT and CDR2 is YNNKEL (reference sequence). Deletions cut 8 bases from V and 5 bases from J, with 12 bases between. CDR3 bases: TGTGCCAGCGCCGCCCCAGGGACTGAAGCTTTCTTT. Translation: CASAAPGTEAFF.

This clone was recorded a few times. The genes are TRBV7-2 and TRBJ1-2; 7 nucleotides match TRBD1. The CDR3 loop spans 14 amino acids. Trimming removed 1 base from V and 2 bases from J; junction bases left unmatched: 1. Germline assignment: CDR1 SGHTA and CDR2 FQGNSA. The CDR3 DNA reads TGTGCCAGCAGCTTAGGGACAGGCAACTATGGCTACACCTTC. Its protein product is CASSLGTGNYGYTF.

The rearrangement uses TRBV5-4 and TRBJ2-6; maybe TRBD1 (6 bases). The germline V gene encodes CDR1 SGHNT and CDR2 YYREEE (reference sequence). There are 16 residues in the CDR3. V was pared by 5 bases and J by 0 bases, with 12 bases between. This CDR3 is CASRYDRNSGANVLTF. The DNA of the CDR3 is TGTGCCAGCAGGTACGACAGGAACTCTGGGGCCAACGTCCTGACTTTC.

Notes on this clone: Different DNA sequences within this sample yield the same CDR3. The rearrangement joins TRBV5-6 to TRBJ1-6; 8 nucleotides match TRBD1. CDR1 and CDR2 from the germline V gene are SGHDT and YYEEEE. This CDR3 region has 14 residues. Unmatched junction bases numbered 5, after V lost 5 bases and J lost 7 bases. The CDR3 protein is CASRTDRVNSPLHF. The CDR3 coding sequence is TGTGCCAGCAGGACGGACAGGGTAAATTCACCCCTCCACTTT.

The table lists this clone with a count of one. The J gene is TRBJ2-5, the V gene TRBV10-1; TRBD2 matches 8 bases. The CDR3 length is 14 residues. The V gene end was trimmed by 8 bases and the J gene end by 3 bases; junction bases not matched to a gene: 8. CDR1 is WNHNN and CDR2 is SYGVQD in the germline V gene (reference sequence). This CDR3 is CASPTRGGEETQYF. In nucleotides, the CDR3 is TGCGCCAGCCCTACCCGGGGGGGAGAAGAGACCCAGTACTTC.